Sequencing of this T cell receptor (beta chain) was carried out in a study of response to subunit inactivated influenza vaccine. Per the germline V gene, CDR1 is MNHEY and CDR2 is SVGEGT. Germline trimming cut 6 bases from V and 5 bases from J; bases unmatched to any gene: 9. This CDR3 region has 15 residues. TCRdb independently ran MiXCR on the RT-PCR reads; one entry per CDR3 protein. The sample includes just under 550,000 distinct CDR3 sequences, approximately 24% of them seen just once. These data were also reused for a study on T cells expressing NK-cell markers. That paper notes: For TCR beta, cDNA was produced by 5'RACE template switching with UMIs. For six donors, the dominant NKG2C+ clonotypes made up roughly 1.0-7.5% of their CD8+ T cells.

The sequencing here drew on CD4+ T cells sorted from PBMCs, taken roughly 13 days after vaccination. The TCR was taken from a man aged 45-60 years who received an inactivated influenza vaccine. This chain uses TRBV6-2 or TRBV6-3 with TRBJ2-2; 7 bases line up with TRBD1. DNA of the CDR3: TGTGCCAGCAGGCGTCAGGGGGTACTTACCGGGGAGCTGTTTTTT. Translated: CASRRQGVLTGELFF.